Following are 23 T cell receptor beta chains from one sample sequenced in a study of beta chain features in type 1 diabetes. Expressed TCRB transcripts were sequenced because the entire RNA isolate underwent reverse transcription. Sequencing used immunoSEQ multiplex PCR; TCRdb keeps in-frame clones, though not all of them. Seen here are 350,000 to 400,000 clones, roughly 16% observed once, and the top ten hold about 0.019%. The sample taken for sequencing was naive CD4+ T cells from blood. The receptors derive from a woman between 18 and 30 years old in good health.

The genes are TRBV5-1 and TRBJ2-7; D remains ambiguous. The CDR3 has 14 residues. The V gene lost 0 bases and the J gene lost 0 bases, with 7 bases spanning the gap. Germline CDR1 and CDR2: SGHRS and YFSETQ. CDR3 in amino acids: CASSLAASSYEQYF. CDR3 sequence (DNA): TGCGCCAGCAGCTTGGCAGCGAGCTCCTACGAGCAGTACTTC. Supplemented by reference TRBV5-1 and TRBJ2-7, the full variable domain reads KAGVTQTPRYLIKTRGQQVTLSCSPISGHRSVSWYQQTPGQGLQFLFEYFSETQRNKGNFPGRFSGRQFSNSRSEMNVSTLELGDSALYLCASSLAASSYEQYFGPGTRLTVT.

V is TRBV28 and J is TRBJ2-5; TRBD2 matches 12 bases. J was trimmed by 5 bases and V by 6 bases; bases with no gene match: 10. This CDR3 region has 16 residues. The V gene's germline CDR1 is MDHEN and CDR2 SYDVKM. The CDR3 spells CASRYGTSGFQETQYF. The CDR3 DNA is TGTGCCAGCAGATACGGGACTAGCGGGTTCCAGGAGACCCAGTACTTC. The entire variable domain, with the rest obtained from reference TRBV28 and TRBJ2-5, is as follows: DVKVTQSSRYLVKRTGEKVFLECVQDMDHENMFWYRQDPGLGLRLIYFSYDVKMKEKGDIPEGYSVSREKKERFSLILESASTNQTSMYLCASRYGTSGFQETQYFGPGTRLLVL.

This clone was observed a few times. V is TRBV7-9 and J is TRBJ2-5; the match to TRBD2 covers 12 bases. Trimming removed 5 bases from V and 1 base from J; junction bases left unmatched: 2. The CDR3 totals 15 residues. Germline V gives CDR1 SEHNR, CDR2 FQNEAQ (reference sequence). CDR3 sequence (DNA): TGTGCCAGCAGCACTAGCGGGAGGACCCAAGAGACCCAGTACTTC. It is translated as CASSTSGRTQETQYF. Filled out from reference TRBV7-9 and TRBJ2-5, the complete variable domain reads DTGVSQNPRHKITKRGQNVTFRCDPISEHNRLYWYRQTLGQGPEFLTYFQNEAQLEKSRLLSDRFSAERPKGSFSTLEIQRTEQGDSAMYLCASSTSGRTQETQYFGPGTRLLVL.

Only a few counts were recorded for this clone. The chain recombines TRBV2 with TRBJ2-2; 7 nucleotides match TRBD1. J was trimmed by 0 bases and V by 6 bases; bases with no gene match: 7. The CDR3 spans 16 residues. Germline loops: CDR1 SNHLY, CDR2 FYNNEI. Here the CDR3 DNA reads TGTGCCAGCAGCCCCTCCGGGACAGCGAACACCGGGGAGCTGTTTTTT. Its translation: CASSPSGTANTGELFF.

This clone has just a few counts. This chain joins TRBV9 and TRBJ2-5, with 9 bases identical to TRBD2. The CDR3 is 14 amino acids. In germline, CDR1 is SGDLS, CDR2 YYNGEE. Trimming took 4 bases from V and 4 from J; bases not matched to a gene: 5. DNA for the CDR3: TGTGCCAGCAGCAACCGAGCGGGAGGAGAGACCCAGTACTTC. Translation: CASSNRAGGETQYF.

V usage is TRBV5-1 and J usage is TRBJ2-7, with a possible D match to TRBD2 (6 bases). Trimming pared 0 bases from V and 3 bases from J, leaving 10 bases between. The CDR3 has 14 residues. CDR1 SGHRS and CDR2 YFSETQ come from the germline V gene. For the CDR3, the DNA is TGCGCCAGCAGCTTGGAAGGCGGGGTCTACGAGCAGTACTTC. Its translation is CASSLEGGVYEQYF.

The chain has TRBV5-1 and TRBJ2-1; 15 nucleotides line up with TRBD2. This CDR3 has 17 residues. Germline CDR1 and CDR2: SGHRS and YFSETQ. Trimming cost V 4 bases and J 8 bases; bases outside gene matches: 10. CDR3 DNA sequence: TGCGCCAGCAGCGCGTCGGGACTAGCGGGAGGCCCCCATGAGCAGTTCTTC. Its protein is CASSASGLAGGPHEQFF.

The genes are TRBV2 and TRBJ2-1, with TRBD1 matching over 8 bases. Germline CDR1 is SNHLY and CDR2 is FYNNEI. The CDR3 spans 14 residues. Losses at the gene ends were 4 bases for V and 5 bases for J; bases not matched to a gene: 4. CDR3: CASSAQGANNEQFF. DNA for the CDR3: TGTGCCAGCAGTGCGCAGGGGGCGAACAATGAGCAGTTCTTC.

The chain recombines TRBV5-4 with TRBJ2-5, with D hard to call. The V end lost 0 bases, the J end lost 2 bases, and 8 bases lay between the germline ends. The CDR3 covers 14 residues. Germline V gene data show CDR1 as SGHNT and CDR2 as YYREEE (reference sequence). CDR3 loop: CASSLAVLQETQYF. The DNA for the CDR3 is TGTGCCAGCAGCTTGGCGGTTCTACAAGAGACCCAGTACTTC.

This clone showed up just a few times. This chain joins TRBV19 and TRBJ2-1; D may be TRBD1 (6 bases). Trimming removed 1 base from V and 6 bases from J, with 13 bases in between. The CDR3 extends over 15 amino acids. Germline V CDR1 and CDR2: LNHDA, SQIVND (reference sequence). CDR3 region: CASSIGGQPSNEQFF. DNA of the CDR3: TGTGCCAGTAGTATAGGCGGACAGCCTAGCAATGAGCAGTTCTTC.

This chain joins TRBV19 and TRBJ2-1; D is unresolved. Germline CDR1 is LNHDA and CDR2 is SQIVND (reference sequence). Trimming took 6 bases from V and 1 from J, leaving 10 bases between them. The CDR3 length is 14 residues. CDR3 sequence reads: CASREIGSYNEQFF. Written as DNA, the CDR3 is TGTGCCAGTAGGGAGATTGGTTCCTACAATGAGCAGTTCTTC.

Points on this clone: Other DNA sequences in the same sample also yield this CDR3. This chain uses TRBV9 with TRBJ1-1; perhaps TRBD1 as D (6 bases). V was cut by 4 bases and J by 0 bases, with 13 bases left in between. Per the germline V gene, CDR1 is SGDLS and CDR2 is YYNGEE. This CDR3 has 15 residues. As DNA, the CDR3 is TGTGCCAGCAGCCTTCAGACAGGCATGAACACTGAAGCTTTCTTT. Translation gives CASSLQTGMNTEAFF.

This clone appeared a few times. The V and J genes are TRBV29-1 and TRBJ2-7; no clear D. CDR1 and CDR2 (germline): SQVTM, ANQGSEA. The CDR3 is 12 amino acids. The germline V and J ends were trimmed by 3 bases and 1 base, with 7 bases remaining between them. CDR3 amino acids: CSVEGKSYEQYF. CDR3 coding DNA: TGCAGCGTTGAGGGCAAGTCCTACGAGCAGTACTTC.

This clone has just a few counts. The rearrangement joins TRBV28 to TRBJ1-5; the D gene is possibly TRBD1 (6 bases). The length of the CDR3 is 16 residues. Trimming left V 3 bases short and J 6 bases short, with 18 bases between. The germline gives CDR1 MDHEN, CDR2 SYDVKM. CDR3 DNA sequence: TGTGCCAGCAGTTTTTCGGCAGGGGCGTCGTTTCAGCCCCAGCATTTT. Translated: CASSFSAGASFQPQHF.

V gene TRBV1 combines with J gene TRBJ1-5. TRBV1 is deemed a pseudogene. CDR3 size: 15 residues. The CDR3 spells CTSSQDSRLSQPQHF. Here the CDR3 DNA reads TGCACCAGCAGCCAAGATAGCAGACTATCTCAGCCCCAGCATTTT.

This clone was counted only a few times. This chain links TRBV30 with TRBJ2-5; D perhaps matches TRBD2 (7 bases). Germline loops: CDR1 GTSNPN, CDR2 SVGIG (reference sequence). The CDR3 sequence is 13 residues long. Trimming took off 3 bases at V and 4 bases at J, with 12 bases between the two ends. Written as DNA, the CDR3 is TGTGCCTGGAGCGGGGGGCAGCCAGAGACCCAGTACTTC. Translation gives CAWSGGQPETQYF.

The chain combines TRBV7-6 with TRBJ2-1, with D possibly TRBD1 on 5 matching bases. The CDR3 has 15 amino acids. The V end lost 5 bases, the J end lost 5 bases, and 16 bases lay between the germline ends. CDR1 is SGHVS, CDR2 FNYEAQ, per germline. The CDR3 DNA reads TGTGCCAGCAGCCCCCAGGGCCCTTTCAACAATGAGCAGTTCTTC. Its protein is CASSPQGPFNNEQFF.

This clone was counted between two and nine times. The chain combines TRBV21-1 with TRBJ1-2; the table's D gene call, TRBD1, was not cross checked with the DNA. TRBV21-1 is a pseudogene locus. CDR3 length: 16 amino acids. The CDR3 is CATTDREDRLRNGYTF. The CDR3 DNA follows: TGTGCCACTACGGACAGGGAAGACCGGCTTCGCAATGGCTACACCTTC.

V usage is TRBV13 and J usage is TRBJ1-4, with D unresolved. Trimming stripped 5 bases from V and 7 bases from J, with 23 bases between. The CDR3 sequence is 17 residues long. Germline V gene data show CDR1 as PRHDT and CDR2 as FYEKMQ (reference sequence). CDR3 DNA sequence: TGTGCCAGCAGCCCGACCCATGACTTACCCCTATGTGAAAAACTGTTTTTT. It yields the protein CASSPTHDLPLCEKLFF.

This clone was detected a few times. The J gene is TRBJ2-5, the V gene TRBV20-1; D possibly corresponds to TRBD1 (6 bases). The J call may not be correct, given that the DNA end is closer to TRBJ2-7. The CDR3 runs 11 residues. In germline, CDR1 is DFQATT, CDR2 SNEGSKA (reference sequence). The CDR3, as DNA: TGCAGTGCTATCGGGACAAACGAGCAGTACTTC. Protein: CSAIGTNEQYF.

This chain connects TRBV7-2 to TRBJ2-1, with TRBD2 identical over 7 bases. J lost 4 bases, V lost 0 bases, and 3 bases had no gene match. The CDR3 runs to 15 residues. Germline V gene lookup returns CDR1 SGHTA and CDR2 FQGNSA. This CDR3 reads CASSLASGYYNEQFF. CDR3 sequence (DNA): TGTGCCAGCAGCTTAGCTAGCGGGTATTACAATGAGCAGTTCTTC.

In its sample, this clone was seen a few times. The chain joins TRBV30 to TRBJ1-5, with 7 bases aligning to TRBD1. J gave up 1 base and V 2 bases, and 5 bases lay outside the gene matches. The CDR3 loop spans 15 amino acids. The germline V gene encodes CDR1 GTSNPN and CDR2 SVGIG (reference sequence). In DNA form, the CDR3 reads TGTGCCTGGAGTTCACAGGGGATGAGCAATCAGCCCCAGCATTTT. Translated: CAWSSQGMSNQPQHF.

This clone occurred a few times. The chain couples TRBV28 to TRBJ2-1; 8 nucleotides agree with TRBD2. This CDR3 contains 15 residues. The V gene's germline CDR1 is MDHEN and CDR2 SYDVKM. Germline trimming cut 6 bases from V and 7 bases from J; bases unmatched to any gene: 11. The CDR3 DNA sequence: TGTGCCAGCAGCCCGCCGGGACTAGATAGAAATGAGCAGTTCTTC. This gives the protein CASSPPGLDRNEQFF. Looking up the rest from reference TRBV28 and TRBJ2-1 gives the full variable domain: DVKVTQSSRYLVKRTGEKVFLECVQDMDHENMFWYRQDPGLGLRLIYFSYDVKMKEKGDIPEGYSVSREKKERFSLILESASTNQTSMYLCASSPPGLDRNEQFFGPGTRLTVL.